A selection of T cell receptor beta chains follows, all from one sample in a study of beta chain features in type 1 diabetes. Sequenced by immunoSEQ multiplex PCR; TCRdb stores in-frame clones only, minus some. Altogether about 150,000 clones are present, around 10% being singletons, with the ten largest covering roughly 2%. The sequencing sample was made of central memory CD4+ T cells from blood. The receptors shown here come from a man aged 18 to 30 in good health. The CDR3 runs from the conserved cysteine through the conserved F or W. The D gene is left open where the match is weak. For some rows the clone size is stated as once, few or many, or as a class when expanded; others skip it.

j_gene	d_gene	abundance	v_gene	CDR3aa	CDR3nt
TRBJ2-5	TRBD2	-	TRBV5-1	CASSSGRPSGGETQYF	TGCGCCAGCAGCTCAGGGCGGCCCAGCGGGGGGGAGACCCAGTACTTC
TRBJ2-3	TRBD1	-	TRBV15	CATSSPGQGAPDTQYF	TGTGCCACCAGCAGTCCGGGACAGGGGGCCCCAGATACGCAGTATTTT
TRBJ2-7	-	many	TRBV19	CASSIAGLHYEQYF	TGTGCCAGTAGTATTGCGGGACTCCACTACGAGCAGTACTTC
TRBJ1-1	TRBD1	few	TRBV4-3	CASSQEYTGVGEAFF	TGCGCCAGCAGCCAAGAGTACACAGGGGTAGGGGAAGCTTTCTTT
TRBJ2-5	-	-	TRBV30	CAWRETGGKETQYF	TGTGCCTGGAGAGAGACGGGGGGCAAAGAGACCCAGTACTTC
TRBJ2-1	-	-	TRBV9	CASSVQGSGEQFF	TGTGCCAGCAGCGTTCAGGGGTCGGGTGAGCAGTTCTTC
TRBJ2-1	-	many	TRBV7-2	CASSSGRTPGNEQFF	TGTGCCAGCAGCTCCGGACGGACGCCCGGCAATGAGCAGTTCTTC
TRBJ2-1	TRBD2	-	TRBV14	CASSQEASGRARYNEQFF	TGTGCCAGCAGCCAAGAGGCTAGCGGGAGGGCCAGGTACAATGAGCAGTTCTTC
TRBJ1-4	-	few	TRBV5-4	CASSLSRAEKLFF	TGTGCCAGCAGCTTGAGCAGGGCTGAAAAACTGTTTTTT
TRBJ2-3	-	-	TRBV4-3	CASSQRRGAVIEADTQYF	TGCGCCAGCAGCCAAAGACGGGGGGCCGTAATTGAAGCAGATACGCAGTATTTT
TRBJ1-2	-	few	TRBV29-1	CSVAQGYGYTF	TGCAGCGTTGCACAGGGCTATGGCTACACCTTC
TRBJ2-1	TRBD2	-	TRBV30	CAWSRGGYNEQFF	TGTGCCTGGAGTCGCGGGGGATACAATGAGCAGTTCTTC
TRBJ2-5	TRBD2	-	TRBV28	CASKAGGVTQYF	TGTGCCAGCAAGGCGGGAGGGGTTACCCAGTACTTC
TRBJ1-1	-	-	TRBV6-1	CASSGQVVEAFF	TGTGCCAGCAGTGGGCAGGTAGTCGAAGCTTTCTTT
TRBJ2-7	-	-	TRBV20-1	CSASEGNEQYF	TGCAGTGCTAGTGAGGGAAACGAGCAGTACTTC
TRBJ2-1	-	-	TRBV9	CASSDPPNEQFF	TGTGCCAGCAGCGACCCGCCCAATGAGCAGTTCTTC
TRBJ2-5	-	-	TRBV9	CASSPTGTLQETQYF	TGTGCCAGCAGCCCTACCGGGACGCTACAAGAGACCCAGTACTTC
TRBJ2-5	TRBD1	-	TRBV2	CASNQPGQGAETQYF	TGTGCCAGCAACCAGCCGGGACAGGGGGCTGAGACCCAGTACTTC
TRBJ2-2	TRBD1	few	TRBV28	CASTDRATGELFF	TGTGCCAGCACCGACAGGGCGACCGGGGAGCTGTTTTTT
TRBJ1-1	-	-	TRBV7-2	CASSLDGMNTEAFF	TGTGCCAGCAGCTTAGATGGGATGAACACTGAAGCTTTCTTT
TRBJ2-7	TRBD1	-	TRBV6-5	CASSNGQGRSYEQYF	TGTGCCAGCAGTAACGGACAGGGACGCTCCTACGAGCAGTACTTC
TRBJ2-3	-	few	TRBV18	CASSLREADTQYF	TGTGCCAGCTCACTCAGGGAGGCGGATACGCAGTATTTT
TRBJ2-3	TRBD1	-	TRBV10-3	CAISEGGTGGTDTQYF	TGTGCCATCAGTGAGGGAGGGACAGGCGGCACAGATACGCAGTATTTT
TRBJ2-7	-	once	TRBV11-3	CASGQGGEQYF	TGTGCCAGCGGGCAGGGAGGCGAGCAGTACTTC
TRBJ1-1	TRBD1	-	TRBV10-3	CATTQGPMNTEAFF	TGTGCCACTACACAGGGGCCCATGAACACTGAAGCTTTCTTT
TRBJ1-4	-	-	TRBV7-2	CASSPSRGWEKLFF	TGTGCCAGCAGCCCTTCGAGGGGATGGGAAAAACTGTTTTTT
TRBJ2-4	TRBD1	-	TRBV7-2	CASSSRQGGRNIQYF	TGTGCCAGCAGCTCGAGACAGGGGGGCCGAAACATTCAGTACTTC
TRBJ1-6	-	few	TRBV6-5	CASSPGGSGGPPLHF	TGTGCCAGCAGCCCCGGGGGTTCGGGTGGTCCACCCCTCCACTTT
TRBJ2-3	TRBD1	few	TRBV14	CASSQFRDRDTDTQYF	TGTGCCAGCAGCCAATTCCGGGACAGGGACACAGATACGCAGTATTTT
TRBJ1-4	TRBD1	-	TRBV5-4	CASSLMTGVNEKLFF	TGTGCCAGCAGCTTGATGACAGGGGTGAATGAAAAACTGTTTTTT
TRBJ2-5	TRBD2	-	TRBV30	CAWGLAGVETQYF	TGTGCCTGGGGACTAGCGGGGGTTGAGACCCAGTACTTC
TRBJ2-5	-	many	TRBV5-1	CASSLGSLQETQYF	TGCGCCAGCAGCTTGGGCTCTCTCCAAGAGACCCAGTACTTC
TRBJ2-2	-	-	TRBV5-1	CASSLVGEGTGELFF	TGCGCCAGCAGCTTGGTTGGTGAGGGGACCGGGGAGCTGTTTTTT
TRBJ2-1	TRBD2	-	TRBV9	CASSPPGLATHNEQFF	TGTGCCAGCAGCCCACCGGGACTAGCGACCCACAATGAGCAGTTCTTC
TRBJ2-3	TRBD2	-	TRBV2	CASSLGLAGPSTDTQYF	TGTGCCAGCAGTCTCGGACTAGCGGGACCTAGCACAGATACGCAGTATTTT
TRBJ2-2	-	few	TRBV5-1	CASRPPGSQTTGELFF	TGCGCCAGCAGACCCCCCGGGTCGCAAACCACCGGGGAGCTGTTTTTT
TRBJ2-1	TRBD2	-	TRBV7-2	CASSLTSGNDNEQFF	TGTGCCAGCAGCTTAACTAGCGGGAACGACAATGAGCAGTTCTTC
TRBJ1-6	-	few	TRBV30	CAWSSTSFAALHF	TGTGCCTGGAGCTCAACTTCATTCGCAGCCCTCCACTTT
TRBJ2-1	TRBD2	many	TRBV7-2	CASSLGRLAGSNEQFF	TGTGCCAGCAGCTTAGGGAGACTAGCGGGATCCAATGAGCAGTTCTTC
TRBJ2-1	-	few	TRBV9	CASSVDGWGYNEQFF	TGTGCCAGCAGCGTCGACGGTTGGGGGTACAATGAGCAGTTCTTC
TRBJ2-7	-	-	TRBV28	CASSSSGAGSYEQYF	TGTGCCAGCAGTTCCTCAGGGGCAGGCTCCTACGAGCAGTACTTC
TRBJ1-4	-	-	TRBV30	CAWSAGTLLNEKLFF	TGTGCCTGGAGCGCCGGGACACTTTTAAATGAAAAACTGTTTTTT
TRBJ2-1	TRBD2	-	TRBV29-1	CSGGTSLYNEQFF	TGCAGCGGCGGGACTAGCCTATACAATGAGCAGTTCTTC
TRBJ1-6	-	many	TRBV7-2	CASSLARLEDSPLHF	TGTGCCAGCAGCTTAGCGAGGTTGGAGGATTCACCCCTCCACTTT
TRBJ2-1	TRBD2	-	TRBV4-2	CASSQVAGGGNEQFF	TGTGCCAGCAGCCAAGTAGCGGGAGGGGGCAATGAGCAGTTCTTC
TRBJ2-7	-	few	TRBV18	CASSPQQGVGGYEQYF	TGTGCCAGCTCACCCCAGCAAGGGGTTGGGGGCTACGAGCAGTACTTC
TRBJ1-1	-	many	TRBV11-2	CASSLGPLNTEAFF	TGTGCCAGCAGCTTGGGGCCGCTGAACACTGAAGCTTTCTTT
TRBJ1-2	TRBD1	few	TRBV30	CACEKGAGGYTF	TGTGCCTGTGAGAAGGGGGCGGGCGGCTACACCTTC
TRBJ2-7	-	-	TRBV7-3	CASSPGLVPYEQYF	TGTGCCAGCAGCCCCGGACTCGTTCCCTACGAGCAGTACTTC
TRBJ2-1	-	-	TRBV11-2	CASSLQAGPYNEQFF	TGTGCCAGCAGCTTACAGGCGGGACCGTACAATGAGCAGTTCTTC
TRBJ2-7	-	-	TRBV5-4	CASSPIGTPSSYEQYF	TGTGCCAGCAGCCCGATAGGGACACCGAGCTCCTACGAGCAGTACTTC
TRBJ2-5	-	-	TRBV18	CASSAGIVETQYF	TGTGCCAGCTCGGCGGGTATTGTGGAGACCCAGTACTTC
TRBJ1-6	TRBD1	-	TRBV6-5	CASSRPGQADSPLHF	TGTGCCAGCAGCCGACCGGGACAGGCAGATTCACCCCTCCACTTT
TRBJ2-7	TRBD2	-	TRBV7-2	CASSLSGGTYEQYF	TGTGCCAGCAGCTTAAGCGGGGGAACCTACGAGCAGTACTTC
TRBJ1-2	-	-	TRBV30	CAWRARYGGYTF	TGTGCCTGGAGGGCACGTTATGGGGGCTACACCTTC
TRBJ1-5	-	-	TRBV10-3	CAISEAPPQPQHF	TGTGCCATCAGTGAGGCCCCTCCCCAGCCCCAGCATTTT
TRBJ2-5	-	many	TRBV9	CASSPVFGETQYF	TGTGCCAGCAGCCCAGTGTTCGGGGAGACCCAGTACTTC
TRBJ2-7	-	-	TRBV5-1	CASSKVSFEQYF	TGCGCCAGCAGCAAAGTCTCCTTCGAGCAGTACTTC